This T cell receptor beta chain originates from a study of long-term antiretroviral therapy in people with HIV. This clone came up once. Its antigen remains unidentified. The authors ran the immunoSEQ assay, v3.0, at survey level. Sequencing was performed with immunoSEQ multiplex PCR; in TCRdb, only in-frame clones are kept and a portion is missing. This table holds fewer than 35,000 clones, more than 75% found once. Study observations and caveats: Gathering of blood took place between about 2003 and 2017, possibly under older ART regimens.

The V gene's germline CDR1 is SGHVS and CDR2 FQNEAQ. V lost 4 bases, J lost 8 bases, and 11 bases stayed unmatched. The CDR3 is made up of 16 amino acids. The chain carries TRBV7-8 and TRBJ1-6, with 7 bases fitting TRBD1. This specimen was unsorted PBMCs, taken 2.9 years after starting antiretroviral therapy. This TCR was recovered from a man over 45 with HIV. The CDR3 sequence: CASSSRDGTVYSPLHF. The DNA of the CDR3 is TGTGCCAGCAGCTCGCGCGATGGGACAGTTTATTCACCCCTCCACTTT.